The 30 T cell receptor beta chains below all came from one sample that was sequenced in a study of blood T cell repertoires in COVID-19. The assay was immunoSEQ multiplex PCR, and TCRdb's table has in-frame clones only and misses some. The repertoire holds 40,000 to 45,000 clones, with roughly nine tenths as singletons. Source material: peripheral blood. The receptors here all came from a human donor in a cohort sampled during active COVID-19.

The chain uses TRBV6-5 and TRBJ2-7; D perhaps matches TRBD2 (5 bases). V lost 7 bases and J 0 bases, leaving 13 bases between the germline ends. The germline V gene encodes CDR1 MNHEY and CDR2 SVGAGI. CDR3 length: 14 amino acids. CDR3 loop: CASTRTVSSYEQYF. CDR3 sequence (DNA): TGTGCCAGCACCCGGACTGTCAGCTCCTACGAGCAGTACTTC.

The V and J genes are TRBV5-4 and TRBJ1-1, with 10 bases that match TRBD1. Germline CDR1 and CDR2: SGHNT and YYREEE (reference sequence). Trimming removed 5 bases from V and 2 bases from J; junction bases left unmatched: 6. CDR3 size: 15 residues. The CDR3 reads CASSPGTGVNTEAFF. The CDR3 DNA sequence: TGTGCCAGCAGTCCGGGGACAGGGGTAAACACTGAAGCTTTCTTT.

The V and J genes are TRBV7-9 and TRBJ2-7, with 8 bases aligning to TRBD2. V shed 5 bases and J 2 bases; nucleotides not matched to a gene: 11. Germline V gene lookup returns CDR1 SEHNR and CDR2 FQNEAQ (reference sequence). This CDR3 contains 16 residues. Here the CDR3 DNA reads TGTGCCAGCAGCCCCTCCGGGACTAGAATCCCCTACGAGCAGTACTTC. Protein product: CASSPSGTRIPYEQYF.

This CDR3 is CASSTGGRLGHEQYF. For the CDR3, the DNA is TGTGCCAGCAGCACCGGCGGGAGGTTGGGCCACGAGCAGTACTTC. V is TRBV11-2 and J is TRBJ2-7, with 8 bases aligning to TRBD2. Germline CDR1 and CDR2: SGHAT and FQNNGV. The V gene end was trimmed by 5 bases and the J gene end by 5 bases; junction bases not matched to a gene: 11. The CDR3 extends over 15 amino acids. Variable domain in full (rest from reference TRBV11-2 and TRBJ2-7): EAGVAQSPRYKIIEKRQSVAFWCNPISGHATLYWYQQILGQGPKLLIQFQNNGVVDDSQLPKDRFSAERLKGVDSTLKIQPAKLEDSAVYLCASSTGGRLGHEQYFGPGTRLTVT.

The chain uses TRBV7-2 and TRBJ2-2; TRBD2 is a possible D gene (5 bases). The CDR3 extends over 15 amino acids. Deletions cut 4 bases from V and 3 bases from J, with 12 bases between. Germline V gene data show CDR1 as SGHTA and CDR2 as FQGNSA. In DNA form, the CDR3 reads TGTGCCAGCAGCTCCGAGCGGACGGACACCGGGGAGCTGTTTTTT. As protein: CASSSERTDTGELFF.

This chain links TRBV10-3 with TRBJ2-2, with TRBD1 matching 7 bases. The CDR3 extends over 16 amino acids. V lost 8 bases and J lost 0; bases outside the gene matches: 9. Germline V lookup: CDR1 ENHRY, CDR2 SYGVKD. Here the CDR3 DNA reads TGTGCCATCCACGAGACAGGGAACCCGAACACCGGGGAGCTGTTTTTT. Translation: CAIHETGNPNTGELFF.

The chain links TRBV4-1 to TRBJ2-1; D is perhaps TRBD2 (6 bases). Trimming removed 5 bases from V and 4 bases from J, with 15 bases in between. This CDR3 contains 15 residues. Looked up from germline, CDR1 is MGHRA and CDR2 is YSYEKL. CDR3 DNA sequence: TGCGCCAGCAGCAAGACGAGCGGAGGGTACAATGAGCAGTTCTTC. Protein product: CASSKTSGGYNEQFF.

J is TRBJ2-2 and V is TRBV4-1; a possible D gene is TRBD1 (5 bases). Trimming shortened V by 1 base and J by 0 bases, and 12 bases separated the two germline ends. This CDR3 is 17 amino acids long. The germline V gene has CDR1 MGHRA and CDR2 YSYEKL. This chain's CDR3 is CASSQGGRAPNTGELFF. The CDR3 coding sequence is TGCGCCAGCAGCCAAGGGGGCAGGGCCCCGAACACCGGGGAGCTGTTTTTT.

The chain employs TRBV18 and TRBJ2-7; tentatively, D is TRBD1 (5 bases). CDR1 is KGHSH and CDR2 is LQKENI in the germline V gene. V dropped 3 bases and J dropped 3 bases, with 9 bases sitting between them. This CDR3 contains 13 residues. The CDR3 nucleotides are TGTGCCAGCTCACCGACAGATCTCTACGAGCAGTACTTC. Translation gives CASSPTDLYEQYF.

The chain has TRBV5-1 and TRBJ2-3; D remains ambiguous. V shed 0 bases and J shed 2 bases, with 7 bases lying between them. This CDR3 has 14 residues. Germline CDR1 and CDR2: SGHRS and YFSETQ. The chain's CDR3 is CASSLAQLTDTQYF. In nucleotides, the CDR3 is TGCGCCAGCAGCTTGGCACAGCTCACAGATACGCAGTATTTT. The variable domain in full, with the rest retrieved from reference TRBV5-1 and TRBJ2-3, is KAGVTQTPRYLIKTRGQQVTLSCSPISGHRSVSWYQQTPGQGLQFLFEYFSETQRNKGNFPGRFSGRQFSNSRSEMNVSTLELGDSALYLCASSLAQLTDTQYFGPGTRLTVL.

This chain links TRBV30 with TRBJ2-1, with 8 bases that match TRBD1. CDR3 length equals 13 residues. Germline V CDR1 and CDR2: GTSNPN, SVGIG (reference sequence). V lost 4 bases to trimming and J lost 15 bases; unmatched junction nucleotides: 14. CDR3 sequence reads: CAWTTPLGTGLFF. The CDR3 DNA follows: TGTGCCTGGACCACCCCTTTGGGGACAGGTTTGTTCTTC.

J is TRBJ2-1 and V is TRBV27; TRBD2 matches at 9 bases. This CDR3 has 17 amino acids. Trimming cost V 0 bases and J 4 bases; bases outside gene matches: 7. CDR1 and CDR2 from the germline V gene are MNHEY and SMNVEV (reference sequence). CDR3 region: CASSLSLGSGSYNEQFF. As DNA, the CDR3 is TGTGCCAGCAGTTTATCCCTCGGTAGCGGGAGTTACAATGAGCAGTTCTTC.

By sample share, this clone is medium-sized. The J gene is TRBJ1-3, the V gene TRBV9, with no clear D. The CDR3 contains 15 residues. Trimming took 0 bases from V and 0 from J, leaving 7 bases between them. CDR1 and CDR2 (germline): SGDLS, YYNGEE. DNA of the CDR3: TGTGCCAGCAGCGTAGGAGGCAACTCTGGAAACACCATATATTTT. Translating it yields CASSVGGNSGNTIYF. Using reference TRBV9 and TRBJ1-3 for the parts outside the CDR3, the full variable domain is DSGVTQTPKHLITATGQRVTLRCSPRSGDLSVYWYQQSLDQGLQFLIQYYNGEERAKGNILERFSAQQFPDLHSELNLSSLELGDSALYFCASSVGGNSGNTIYFGEGSWLTVV.

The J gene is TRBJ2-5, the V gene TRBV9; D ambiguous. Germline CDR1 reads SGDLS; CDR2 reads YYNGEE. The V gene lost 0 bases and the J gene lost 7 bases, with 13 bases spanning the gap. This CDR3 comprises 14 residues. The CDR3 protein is CASSVGPPTGTQYF. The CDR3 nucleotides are TGTGCCAGCAGCGTAGGCCCCCCCACGGGGACCCAGTACTTC.

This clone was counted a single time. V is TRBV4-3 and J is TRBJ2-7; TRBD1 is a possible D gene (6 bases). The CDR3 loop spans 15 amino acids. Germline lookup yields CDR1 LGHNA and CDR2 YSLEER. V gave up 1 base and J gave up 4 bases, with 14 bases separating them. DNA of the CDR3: TGCGCCAGCAGCCAAGGGACGGGACACCCGTACGAGCAGTACTTC. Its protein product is CASSQGTGHPYEQYF.

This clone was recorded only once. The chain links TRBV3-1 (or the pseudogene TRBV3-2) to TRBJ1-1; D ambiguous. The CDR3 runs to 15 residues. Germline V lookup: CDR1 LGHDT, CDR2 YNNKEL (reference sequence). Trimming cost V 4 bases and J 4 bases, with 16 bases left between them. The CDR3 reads CASSPNAPGVTEAFF. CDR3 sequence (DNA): TGTGCCAGCAGCCCCAACGCCCCGGGTGTCACTGAAGCTTTCTTT.

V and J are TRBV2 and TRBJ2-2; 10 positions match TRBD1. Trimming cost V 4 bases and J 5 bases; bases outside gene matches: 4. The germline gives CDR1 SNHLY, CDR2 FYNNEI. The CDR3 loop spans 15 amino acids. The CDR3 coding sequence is TGTGCCAGCAGTGGCGGACAGGGGGAAACCGGGGAGCTGTTTTTT. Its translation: CASSGGQGETGELFF.

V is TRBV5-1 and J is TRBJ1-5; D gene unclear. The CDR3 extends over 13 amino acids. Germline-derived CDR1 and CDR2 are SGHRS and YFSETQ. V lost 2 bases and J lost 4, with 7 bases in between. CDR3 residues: CASSLNWNQPQHF. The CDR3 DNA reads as TGCGCCAGCAGCTTAAACTGGAATCAGCCCCAGCATTTT.

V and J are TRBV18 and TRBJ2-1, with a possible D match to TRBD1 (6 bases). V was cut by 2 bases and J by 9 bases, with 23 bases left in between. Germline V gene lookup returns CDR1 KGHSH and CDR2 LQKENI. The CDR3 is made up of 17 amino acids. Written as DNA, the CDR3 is TGTGCCAGCTCACCAATTGGGTGGGGACAAGGGGTCGGTGAGCAGTTCTTC. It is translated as CASSPIGWGQGVGEQFF.

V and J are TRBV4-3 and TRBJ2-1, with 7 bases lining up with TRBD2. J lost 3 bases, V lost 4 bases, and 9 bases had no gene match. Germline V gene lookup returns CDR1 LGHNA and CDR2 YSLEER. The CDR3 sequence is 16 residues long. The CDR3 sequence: CASSRSRAGDYNEQFF. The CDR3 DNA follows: TGCGCCAGCAGCCGGTCCCGGGCGGGGGACTACAATGAGCAGTTCTTC.

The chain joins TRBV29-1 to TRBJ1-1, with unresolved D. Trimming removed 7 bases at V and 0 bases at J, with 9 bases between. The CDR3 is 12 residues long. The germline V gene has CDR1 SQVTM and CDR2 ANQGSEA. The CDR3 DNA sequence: TGCAGCGCCACCGAGATGAACACTGAAGCTTTCTTT. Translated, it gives CSATEMNTEAFF. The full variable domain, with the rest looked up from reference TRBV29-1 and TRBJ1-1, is SAVISQKPSRDICQRGTSLTIQCQVDSQVTMMFWYRQQPGQSLTLIATANQGSEATYESGFVIDKFPISRPNLTFSTLTVSNMSPEDSSIYLCSATEMNTEAFFGQGTRLTVV.

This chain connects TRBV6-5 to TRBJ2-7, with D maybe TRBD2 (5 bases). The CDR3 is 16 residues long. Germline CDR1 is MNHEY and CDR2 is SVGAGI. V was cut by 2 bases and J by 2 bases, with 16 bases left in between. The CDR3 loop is CASSYRTGFEAYEQYF. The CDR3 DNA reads TGTGCCAGCAGTTACAGGACGGGATTCGAAGCCTACGAGCAGTACTTC.

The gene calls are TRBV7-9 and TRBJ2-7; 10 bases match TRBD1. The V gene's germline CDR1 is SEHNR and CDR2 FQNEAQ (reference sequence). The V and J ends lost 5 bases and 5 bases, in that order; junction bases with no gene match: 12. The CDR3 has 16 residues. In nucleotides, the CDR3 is TGTGCCAGCAGCCGTTGGGGACAGGGGAAAGGCGACGAGCAGTACTTC. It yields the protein CASSRWGQGKGDEQYF.

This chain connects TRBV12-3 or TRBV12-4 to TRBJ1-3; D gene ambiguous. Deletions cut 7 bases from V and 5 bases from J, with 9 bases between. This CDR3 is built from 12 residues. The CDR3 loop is CASTLDRNTIYF. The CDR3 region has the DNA TGTGCCAGCACTCTCGACAGAAACACCATATATTTT.

The CDR3 DNA sequence: TGTGCCAGCAGTGAGGACAGGGGAAAACTGTTTTTT. This gives the protein CASSEDRGKLFF. The rearrangement uses TRBV6-1 and TRBJ1-4; 9 bases agree with TRBD1. This CDR3 spans 12 amino acids. Looked up from germline, CDR1 is MNHNS and CDR2 is SASEGT. With 3 bases clipped from V and 10 bases from J, the junction kept 0 bases outside the gene matches.

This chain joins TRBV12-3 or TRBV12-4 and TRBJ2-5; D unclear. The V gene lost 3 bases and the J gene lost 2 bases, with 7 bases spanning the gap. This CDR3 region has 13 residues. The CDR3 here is CASSFIQQETQYF. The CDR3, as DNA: TGTGCCAGCAGTTTCATCCAGCAAGAGACCCAGTACTTC.

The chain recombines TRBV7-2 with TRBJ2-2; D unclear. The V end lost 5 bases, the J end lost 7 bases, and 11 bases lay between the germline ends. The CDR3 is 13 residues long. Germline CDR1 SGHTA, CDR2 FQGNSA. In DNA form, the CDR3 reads TGTGCCAGCAGCACCGCTGGAGTCGGGGAGCTGTTTTTT. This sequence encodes CASSTAGVGELFF.

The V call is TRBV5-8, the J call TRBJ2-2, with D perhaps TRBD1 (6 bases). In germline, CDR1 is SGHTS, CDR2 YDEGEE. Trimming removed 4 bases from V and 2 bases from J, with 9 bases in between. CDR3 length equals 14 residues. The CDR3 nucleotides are TGTGCCAGCAGCCCGGGACACAACACCGGGGAGCTGTTTTTT. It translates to CASSPGHNTGELFF.

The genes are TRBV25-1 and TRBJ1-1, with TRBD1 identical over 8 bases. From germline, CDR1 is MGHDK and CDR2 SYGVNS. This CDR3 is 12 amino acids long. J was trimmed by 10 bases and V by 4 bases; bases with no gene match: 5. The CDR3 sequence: CASSGTGSGAFF. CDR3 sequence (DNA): TGTGCCAGCAGTGGGACAGGGTCCGGAGCTTTCTTT.

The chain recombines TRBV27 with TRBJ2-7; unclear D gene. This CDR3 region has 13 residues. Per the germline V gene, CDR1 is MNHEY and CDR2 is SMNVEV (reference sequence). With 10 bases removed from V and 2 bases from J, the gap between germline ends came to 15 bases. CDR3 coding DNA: TGTGCCACCATCCGGTTTTCCCCCTACGAGCAGTACTTC. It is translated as CATIRFSPYEQYF.